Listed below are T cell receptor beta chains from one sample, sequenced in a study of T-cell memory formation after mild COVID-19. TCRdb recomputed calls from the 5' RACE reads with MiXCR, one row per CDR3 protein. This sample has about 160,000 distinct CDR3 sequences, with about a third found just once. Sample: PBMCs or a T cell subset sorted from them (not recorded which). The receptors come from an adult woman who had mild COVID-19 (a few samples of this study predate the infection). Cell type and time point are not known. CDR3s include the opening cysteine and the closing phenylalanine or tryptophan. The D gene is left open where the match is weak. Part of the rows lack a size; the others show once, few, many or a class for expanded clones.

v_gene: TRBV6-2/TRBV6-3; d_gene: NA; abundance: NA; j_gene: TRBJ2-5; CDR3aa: CASREGGLASEETQYF; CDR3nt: TGTGCCAGCAGGGAGGGGGGGCTGGCGTCGGAAGAGACCCAGTACTTC
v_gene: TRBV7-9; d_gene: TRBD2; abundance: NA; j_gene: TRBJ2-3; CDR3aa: CASSSDWRGEYTDTQYF; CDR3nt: TGTGCCAGCAGCTCGGATTGGCGGGGGGAATACACAGATACGCAGTATTTT
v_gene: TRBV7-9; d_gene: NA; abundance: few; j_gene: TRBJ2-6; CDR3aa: CASSYTSSGANVLTF; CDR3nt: TGTGCCAGCAGCTATACAAGCTCTGGGGCCAACGTCCTGACTTTC
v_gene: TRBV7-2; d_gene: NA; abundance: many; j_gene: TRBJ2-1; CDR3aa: CASSLGGFYNEQFF; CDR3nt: TGTGCCAGCAGCTTAGGCGGGTTTTACAATGAGCAGTTCTTC
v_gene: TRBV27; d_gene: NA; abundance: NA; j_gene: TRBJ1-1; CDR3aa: CASSLWSRDTEAFF; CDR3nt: TGTGCCAGCAGTTTATGGTCTCGGGACACTGAAGCTTTCTTT
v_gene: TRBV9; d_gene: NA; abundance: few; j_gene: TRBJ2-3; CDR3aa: CASSVGTRDTDTQYF; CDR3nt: TGTGCCAGCAGCGTCGGGACTCGCGACACAGATACGCAGTATTTT
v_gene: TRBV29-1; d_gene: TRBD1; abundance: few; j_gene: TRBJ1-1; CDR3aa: CSVEDRGASTEAFF; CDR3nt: TGCAGCGTTGAAGACAGGGGGGCGAGCACTGAAGCTTTCTTT
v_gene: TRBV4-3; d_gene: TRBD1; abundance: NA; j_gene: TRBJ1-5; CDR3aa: CASSQDRASNQPQHF; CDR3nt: TGCGCCAGCAGCCAGGACAGGGCTAGCAATCAGCCCCAGCATTTT
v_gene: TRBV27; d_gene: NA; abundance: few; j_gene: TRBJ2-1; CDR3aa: CASRPRPGWEAGEQFF; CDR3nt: TGTGCCAGCCGTCCCCGGCCGGGGTGGGAGGCGGGTGAGCAGTTCTTC
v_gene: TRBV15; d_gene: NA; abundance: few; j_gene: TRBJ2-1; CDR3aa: CATSVGRYNEQFF; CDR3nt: TGTGCCACCAGCGTGGGTCGCTACAATGAGCAGTTCTTC
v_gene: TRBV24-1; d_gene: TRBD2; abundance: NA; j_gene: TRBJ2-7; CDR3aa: CATSGTLAGGLTYEQYF; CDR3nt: TGTGCCACCAGTGGTACCCTAGCGGGAGGCCTTACCTACGAGCAGTACTTC
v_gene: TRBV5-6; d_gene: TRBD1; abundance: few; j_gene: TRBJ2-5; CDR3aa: CASSWDRGGTQYF; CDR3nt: TGTGCCAGCAGCTGGGACAGGGGTGGGACCCAGTACTTC
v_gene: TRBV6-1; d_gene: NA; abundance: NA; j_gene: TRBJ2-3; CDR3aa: CASRDFWGSSTDTQYF; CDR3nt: TGTGCCAGCAGGGACTTTTGGGGGTCTAGCACAGATACGCAGTATTTT
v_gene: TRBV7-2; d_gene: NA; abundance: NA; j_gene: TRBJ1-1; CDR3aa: CASSQGNTEAFF; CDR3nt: TGTGCCAGCAGCCAGGGCAACACTGAAGCTTTCTTT
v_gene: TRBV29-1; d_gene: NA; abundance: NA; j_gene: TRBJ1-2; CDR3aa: CSVEELGAFDYTF; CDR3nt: TGCAGCGTTGAGGAACTAGGAGCATTCGACTACACCTTC
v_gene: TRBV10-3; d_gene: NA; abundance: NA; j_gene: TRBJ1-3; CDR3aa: CAIRTGNSGNTIYF; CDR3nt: TGTGCCATCAGAACAGGAAACTCTGGAAACACCATATATTTT
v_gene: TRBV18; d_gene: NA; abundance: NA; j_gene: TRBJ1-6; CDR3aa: CASSPLRGTTEGNSPLHF; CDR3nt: TGTGCCAGCTCACCACTCCGGGGCACAACTGAGGGGAATTCACCCCTCCACTTT
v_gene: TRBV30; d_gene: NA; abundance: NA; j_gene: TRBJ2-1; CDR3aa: CAWRSDASSYNEQFF; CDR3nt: TGTGCCTGGAGATCGGACGCGAGCTCCTACAATGAGCAGTTCTTC
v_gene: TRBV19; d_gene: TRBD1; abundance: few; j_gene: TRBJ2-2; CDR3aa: CASSPRRTGLTGELFF; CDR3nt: TGTGCCAGTAGCCCAAGGAGGACAGGGTTGACCGGGGAGCTGTTTTTT
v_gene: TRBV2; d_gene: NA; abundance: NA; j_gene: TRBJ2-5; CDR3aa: CASSAHLDRGQETQYF; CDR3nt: TGTGCCAGCAGTGCCCACTTGGACAGAGGCCAAGAGACCCAGTACTTC
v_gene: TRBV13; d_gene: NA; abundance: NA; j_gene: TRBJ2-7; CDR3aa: CASSNRPVAGEQYF; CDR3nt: TGTGCCAGCAGCAACCGGCCTGTGGCGGGGGAGCAGTACTTC
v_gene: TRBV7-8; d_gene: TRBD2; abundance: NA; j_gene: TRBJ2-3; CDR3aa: CASSFRAGSDTDTQYF; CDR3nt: TGTGCCAGCAGCTTTCGAGCGGGGTCGGACACAGATACGCAGTATTTT
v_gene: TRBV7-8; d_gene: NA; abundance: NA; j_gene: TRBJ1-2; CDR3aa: CASSLGPLGGYGYTF; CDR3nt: TGTGCCAGCAGCTTAGGCCCACTGGGTGGCTATGGCTACACCTTC
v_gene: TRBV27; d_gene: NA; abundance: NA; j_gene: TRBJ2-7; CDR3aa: CASSRGGGNYEQYF; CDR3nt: TGTGCCAGCAGTCGAGGAGGGGGCAACTACGAGCAGTACTTC
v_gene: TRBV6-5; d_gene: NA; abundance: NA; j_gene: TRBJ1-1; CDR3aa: CASSYSPGRTEAFF; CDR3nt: TGTGCCAGCAGTTACTCGCCAGGGAGGACTGAAGCTTTCTTT
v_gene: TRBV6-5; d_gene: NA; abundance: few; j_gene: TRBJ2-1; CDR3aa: CASSYSARGINEQFF; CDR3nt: TGTGCCAGCAGTTACTCCGCTCGGGGGATCAATGAGCAGTTCTTC
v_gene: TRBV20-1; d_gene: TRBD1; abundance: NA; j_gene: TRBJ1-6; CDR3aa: CSASPQGEPLNSPLHF; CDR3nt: TGCAGTGCTAGCCCACAGGGGGAACCCCTTAATTCACCCCTCCACTTT
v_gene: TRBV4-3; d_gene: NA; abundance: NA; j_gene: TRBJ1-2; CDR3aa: CASSQASGRRYTF; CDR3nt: TGCGCCAGCAGCCAAGCTTCAGGGAGGAGGTACACCTTC
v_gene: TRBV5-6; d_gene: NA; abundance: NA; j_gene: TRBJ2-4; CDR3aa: CASSSGGLAKNIQYF; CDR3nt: TGTGCCAGCAGCTCCGGGGGACTAGCCAAAAACATTCAGTACTTC
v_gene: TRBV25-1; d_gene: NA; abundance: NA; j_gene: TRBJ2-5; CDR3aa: CASSYPRAYQDTQYF; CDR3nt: TGTGCCAGCAGTTACCCCCGAGCGTACCAAGATACCCAGTACTTC
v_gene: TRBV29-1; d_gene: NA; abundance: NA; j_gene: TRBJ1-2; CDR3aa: CSVASPGQNYGYTF; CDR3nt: TGCAGCGTCGCCTCTCCGGGGCAGAACTATGGCTACACCTTC
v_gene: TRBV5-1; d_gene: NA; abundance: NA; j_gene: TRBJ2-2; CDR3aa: CASSIDTQNTGELFF; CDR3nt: TGCGCCAGCTCCATAGATACGCAAAACACCGGGGAGCTGTTTTTT
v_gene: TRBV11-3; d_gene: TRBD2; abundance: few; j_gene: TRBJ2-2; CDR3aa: CASSPSGSHTGELFF; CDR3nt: TGTGCCAGCAGTCCTAGCGGGAGTCATACCGGGGAGCTGTTTTTT
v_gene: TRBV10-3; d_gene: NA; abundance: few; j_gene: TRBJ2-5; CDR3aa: CAISEVRQETQYF; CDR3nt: TGTGCCATCAGTGAGGTCCGCCAAGAGACCCAGTACTTC
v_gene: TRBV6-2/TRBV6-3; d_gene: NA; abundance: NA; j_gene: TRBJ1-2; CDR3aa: CASRRTGLDYGYTF; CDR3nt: TGTGCCAGCAGACGAACAGGCCTCGACTATGGCTACACCTTC
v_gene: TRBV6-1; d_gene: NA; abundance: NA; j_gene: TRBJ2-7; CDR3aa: CASSESSPYEQYF; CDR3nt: TGTGCCAGCAGTGAGAGCAGCCCCTACGAGCAGTACTTC
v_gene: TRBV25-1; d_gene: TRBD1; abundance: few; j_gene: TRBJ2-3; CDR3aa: CASSEFGVGTVLADTQYF; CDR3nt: TGTGCCAGCAGTGAATTTGGTGTCGGGACAGTCCTTGCAGATACGCAGTATTTT
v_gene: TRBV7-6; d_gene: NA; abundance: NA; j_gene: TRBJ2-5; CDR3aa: CASSPLGPQETQYF; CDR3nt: TGTGCCAGCAGCCCGCTAGGGCCTCAAGAGACCCAGTACTTC
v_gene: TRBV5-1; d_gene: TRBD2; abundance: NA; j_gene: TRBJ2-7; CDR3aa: CASSPTGLDLDEQYF; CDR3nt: TGCGCCAGCAGCCCCACGGGACTAGATTTGGACGAGCAGTACTTC